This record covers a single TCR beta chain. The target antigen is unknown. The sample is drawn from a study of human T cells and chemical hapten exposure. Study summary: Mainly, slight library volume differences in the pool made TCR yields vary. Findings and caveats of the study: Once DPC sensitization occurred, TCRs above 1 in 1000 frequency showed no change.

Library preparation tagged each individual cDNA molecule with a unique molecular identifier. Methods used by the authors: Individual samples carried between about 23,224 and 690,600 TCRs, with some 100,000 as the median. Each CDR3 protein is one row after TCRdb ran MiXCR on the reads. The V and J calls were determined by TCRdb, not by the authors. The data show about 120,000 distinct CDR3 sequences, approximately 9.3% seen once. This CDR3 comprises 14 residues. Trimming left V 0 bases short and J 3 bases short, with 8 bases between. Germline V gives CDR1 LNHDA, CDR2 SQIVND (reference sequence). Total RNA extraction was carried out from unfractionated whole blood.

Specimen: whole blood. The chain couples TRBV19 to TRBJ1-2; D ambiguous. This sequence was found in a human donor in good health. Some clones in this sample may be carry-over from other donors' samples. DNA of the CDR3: TGTGCCAGTAGTATAGACCCCGACGACTATGGCTACACCTTC. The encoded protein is CASSIDPDDYGYTF.